This entry lists 22 T cell receptor beta chains sequenced from one sample in a study of control samples from healthy donors and cancer patients (dated by TCRdb to between 2020 and 2021). Library prep was done by the immunoSEQ multiplex PCR assay. TCRdb obtained this table from immuneACCESS and retained in-frame rearrangements with V and J assigned. These tables miss some clones; where compared with another copy, unresolved V genes account for less than half of the shortfall, and the remainder is unexplained. The sample table lists roughly 200,000 clones, over 85% of them with a count of one. The ten largest clones capture about 1.5% of the sample. Sequenced material: blood. The source is a man aged 18 to 35 in good health.

The V call is TRBV6-5, the J call TRBJ1-3, with a possible D match to TRBD1 (5 bases). Per germline, CDR1 MNHEY and CDR2 SVGAGI. V shed 2 bases and J shed 1 base, with 9 bases lying between them. The CDR3 loop spans 15 amino acids. This chain's CDR3 is CASSYNKGSGNTIYF. The DNA of the CDR3 is TGTGCCAGCAGTTACAACAAGGGGTCTGGAAACACCATATATTTT.

In this sample, this clone turned up once. The CDR3 DNA sequence: TGTGCCAGCAGCTTTCGTGGGGCCAACGTCCTGACTTTC. It yields the protein CASSFRGANVLTF. The gene calls are TRBV5-4 and TRBJ2-6; the D is unclear. There are 13 residues in the CDR3. Germline V gene sequence: CDR1 SGHNT, CDR2 YYREEE (reference sequence). V shed 2 bases and J shed 3 bases, with 3 bases lying between them.

This clone was found a few times. The sample contains more than one DNA sequence encoding this CDR3. The chain uses TRBV12-3 or TRBV12-4 and TRBJ1-2; 9 bases match TRBD1. V shed 4 bases and J 4 bases; nucleotides not matched to a gene: 1. This CDR3 has 13 residues. DNA for the CDR3: TGTGCCAGCAGTTCGACAGGGGGCTATGGCTACACCTTC. It is translated as CASSSTGGYGYTF.

The chain employs TRBV29-1 and TRBJ2-6; 8 positions agree with TRBD1. The CDR3 extends over 15 amino acids. The ends lost 6 bases at V and 2 bases at J; junction bases unmatched: 6. CDR1 and CDR2 from the germline V gene are SQVTM and ANQGSEA. The CDR3 reads CSVVHRGTGANVLTF. CDR3 nucleotides: TGCAGCGTAGTTCACAGGGGGACTGGGGCCAACGTCCTGACTTTC.

The CDR3 DNA reads as TGTGCCAGCAGTTTATCTAGCGGGGGGGCCTCTACGCAGTATTTT. The encoded protein is CASSLSSGGASTQYF. The gene calls are TRBV28 and TRBJ2-3; 12 nucleotides line up with TRBD2. From germline, CDR1 is MDHEN and CDR2 SYDVKM. With 1 base clipped from V and 8 bases from J, the junction kept 4 bases outside the gene matches. The CDR3 is 15 residues long.

This chain joins TRBV20-1 and TRBJ2-7; D possibly corresponds to TRBD1 (6 bases). Trimming removed 3 bases at V and 2 bases at J, with 14 bases between. Germline values: CDR1 DFQATT, CDR2 SNEGSKA (reference sequence). There are 14 residues in the CDR3. The CDR3 is CSASGQGLAYEQYF. The DNA for the CDR3 is TGCAGTGCTAGTGGGCAGGGGCTAGCCTACGAGCAGTACTTC.

This chain uses TRBV3-1 (or the pseudogene TRBV3-2) with TRBJ2-1, with 7 bases that match TRBD2. V shed 2 bases, J shed 10 bases, and the junction held 8 bases outside the gene matches. Germline values: CDR1 LGHDT, CDR2 YNNKEL (reference sequence). The CDR3 runs 14 residues. The CDR3, as DNA: TGTGCCAGCAGCCAACAAACGAGCGGGGAAGAGCAGTTCTTC. Protein sequence: CASSQQTSGEEQFF.

The rearrangement uses TRBV9 and TRBJ2-3; 14 bases align to TRBD2. The germline CDR1 and CDR2 sequences are SGDLS and YYNGEE. The trim removed 6 bases at V and 2 bases at J, leaving 8 bases unmatched. The CDR3 length is 17 residues. The CDR3 bases are TGTGCCAGCAACCCAGGGACTAGCGGGGGACTCACAGATACGCAGTATTTT. Protein sequence: CASNPGTSGGLTDTQYF.

The table lists this clone with a count of one. The chain employs TRBV30 and TRBJ2-7, with D perhaps being TRBD1 or TRBD2 (5 bases each). CDR3 size: 16 residues. V lost 1 base, J lost 3 bases, and 19 bases lay in between. Germline V gives CDR1 GTSNPN, CDR2 SVGIG (reference sequence). The CDR3 here is CAWSGRPRGGGYEQYF. The CDR3 DNA is TGTGCCTGGAGTGGCCGTCCGAGGGGCGGAGGCTACGAGCAGTACTTC. The full variable domain, with the rest looked up from reference TRBV30 and TRBJ2-7, is SQTIHQWPATLVQPVGSPLSLECTVEGTSNPNLYWYRQAAGRGLQLLFYSVGIGQISSEVPQNLSASRPQDRQFILSSKKLLLSDSGFYLCAWSGRPRGGGYEQYFGPGTRLTVT.

This chain links TRBV5-4 with TRBJ1-2; perhaps TRBD1 as D (5 bases). V lost 5 bases and J lost 3, with 14 bases in between. Germline V gene lookup returns CDR1 SGHNT and CDR2 YYREEE (reference sequence). The CDR3 extends over 14 amino acids. The CDR3 protein is CASSLMRGDYGYTF. For the CDR3, the DNA is TGTGCCAGCAGTCTGATGCGGGGGGACTATGGCTACACCTTC.

The genes are TRBV7-3 and TRBJ2-3; 8 bases are a match to TRBD1. V was clipped by 4 bases and J by 6 bases; unmatched bases: 6. CDR3 length: 14 amino acids. CDR1 and CDR2 from the germline V gene are SGHTA and FQGTGA. The CDR3: CASSSQGTGDTQYF. Here the CDR3 DNA reads TGTGCCAGCAGCTCCCAAGGGACAGGCGATACGCAGTATTTT.

This clone occurred once. The chain joins TRBV2 to TRBJ1-1, with D perhaps matching TRBD1 (5 bases). Germline V gives CDR1 SNHLY, CDR2 FYNNEI. The CDR3 is 13 amino acids. V was trimmed by 7 bases and J by 8 bases, leaving 17 bases between them. CDR3 sequence (DNA): TGTGCCAGCACGTGGGACGGCGCAGGGGAAGCTTTCTTT. It translates to CASTWDGAGEAFF.

The chain has TRBV9 and TRBJ1-3; possible D gene TRBD1, 5 bases. Germline values: CDR1 SGDLS, CDR2 YYNGEE. This CDR3 spans 15 amino acids. V lost 4 bases and J 0 bases, leaving 11 bases between the germline ends. The CDR3 bases are TGTGCCAGCAGCCCCCGGGGACCCTCTGGAAACACCATATATTTT. Translating it yields CASSPRGPSGNTIYF.

The CDR3 DNA sequence: TGTGCCTGGACTAGGACTAGCGCCTGGAATGAGCAGTTCTTC. It encodes CAWTRTSAWNEQFF. The chain has TRBV30 and TRBJ2-1, with 9 nucleotides matching TRBD2. There are 14 residues in the CDR3. Germline V gene data show CDR1 as GTSNPN and CDR2 as SVGIG (reference sequence). The V gene end was trimmed by 4 bases and the J gene end by 7 bases; junction bases not matched to a gene: 8.

This clone is a singleton in its sample. In the same sample, other DNA sequences code for this CDR3. The chain links TRBV5-1 to TRBJ2-3; D not certain. The ends were cut back, 5 bases at V and 2 bases at J, with 3 bases in the middle. The CDR3 length is 11 residues. Germline loops: CDR1 SGHRS, CDR2 YFSETQ. The CDR3 here is CASSSTDTQYF. CDR3 coding DNA: TGCGCCAGCAGTTCCACAGATACGCAGTATTTT.

Only one count was recorded for this clone. The rearrangement joins TRBV5-6 to TRBJ1-6; possible D gene TRBD1, 5 bases. Trimming pared 2 bases from V and 6 bases from J, leaving 15 bases between. Germline V gene lookup returns CDR1 SGHDT and CDR2 YYEEEE. The CDR3 covers 16 residues. DNA for the CDR3: TGTGCCAGCAGCTTTTTGACCGGGACTTCTAATTCACCCCTCCACTTT. Amino acid sequence: CASSFLTGTSNSPLHF.

The chain carries TRBV25-1 and TRBJ1-6; D is possibly TRBD1 (5 bases). The V and J ends lost 6 bases and 8 bases respectively, with 14 bases between them. The CDR3 spans 14 residues. Germline assignment: CDR1 MGHDK and CDR2 SYGVNS. CDR3 in amino acids: CASSMTALDSPLHF. In DNA form, the CDR3 reads TGTGCCAGCAGCATGACAGCATTAGATTCACCCCTCCACTTT.

The chain is built from TRBV5-5 and TRBJ2-7, with D perhaps matching TRBD1 (6 bases). This CDR3 region has 15 residues. Germline CDR1 reads SGHKS; CDR2 reads YYEKEE (reference sequence). V lost 2 bases and J 0 bases, leaving 12 bases between the germline ends. CDR3 bases: TGTGCCAGCAGCTTAACCCCGACAGGCTCCTACGAGCAGTACTTC. It specifies CASSLTPTGSYEQYF.

In DNA, the CDR3 is TGTGCCAGCAGCTCTGGGTTTGCAGATACGCAGTATTTT. Translation gives CASSSGFADTQYF. The gene calls are TRBV9 and TRBJ2-3, with D hard to call. V was cut by 4 bases and J by 4 bases, with 10 bases left in between. CDR1 is SGDLS, CDR2 YYNGEE, per germline. This CDR3 is built from 13 residues. The variable domain in full, completed from reference TRBV9 and TRBJ2-3, reads DSGVTQTPKHLITATGQRVTLRCSPRSGDLSVYWYQQSLDQGLQFLIQYYNGEERAKGNILERFSAQQFPDLHSELNLSSLELGDSALYFCASSSGFADTQYFGPGTRLTVL.

The V gene is TRBV24-1, the J gene TRBJ1-3, with unresolved D. Germline V gives CDR1 KGHDR, CDR2 SFDVKD. Between the trimmed V and J ends, which lost 4 bases and 0 bases, there was a span of 6 bases. The CDR3 contains 14 residues. The CDR3 protein is CATSDGYSGNTIYF. The DNA for the CDR3 is TGTGCCACCAGTGACGGCTACTCTGGAAACACCATATATTTT.

The chain combines TRBV2 with TRBJ2-2; D perhaps matches TRBD2 (6 bases). Germline V CDR1 and CDR2: SNHLY, FYNNEI. V dropped 5 bases and J dropped 5 bases, with 15 bases sitting between them. The CDR3 contains 15 residues. CDR3 sequence reads: CASSLAGTLTGELFF. CDR3 nucleotides: TGTGCCAGCAGTCTGGCAGGGACTTTAACCGGGGAGCTGTTTTTT.

The rearrangement joins TRBV6-5 to TRBJ1-6, with 8 nucleotides matching TRBD1. Losses at the gene ends were 2 bases for V and 8 bases for J; bases not matched to a gene: 8. Germline lookup yields CDR1 MNHEY and CDR2 SVGAGI. The CDR3 length is 16 residues. This CDR3 reads CASSYDRTGKDSPLHF. The DNA for the CDR3 is TGTGCCAGCAGTTACGACCGGACAGGGAAAGATTCACCCCTCCACTTT.